The 25 T cell receptor beta chains listed next were all sequenced from one sample in a study of shared clonotypes between healthy human individuals (dated by TCRdb to the early 2020s). The method was the immunoSEQ multiplex PCR assay. This is the immuneACCESS table as TCRdb keeps it, with only in-frame sequences that have V and J called. A part of the clones is gone; compared with another copy, unresolved V genes explain less than half, and the rest is unexplained. Within this sample are about 2 million clones, with approximately 94% of them counted one time only. The ten largest make up 1.1% of the sample. CD8 naive samples were CD45RO-negative cells positively selected for CCR7, giving a CD45RA+CCR7+ population that excluded TemRA cells. Sequencing input: naive CD8+ T cells sorted from blood. Per the publication, the cell subset or site label means: CD45RA+CCR7+. The receptor source for this set is a man aged 18 to 35 in good health.

The V gene is TRBV10-2, the J gene TRBJ2-7, with D perhaps TRBD1 (6 bases). The CDR3 spans 16 residues. Trimming cost V 2 bases and J 6 bases, with 20 bases left between them. CDR1 and CDR2 from the germline V gene are WSHSY and SAAADI. Written as DNA, the CDR3 is TGCGCCAGCAGTGAGAGCGTGAGGTCCTCCAGGGGCGAGCAGTACTTC. It yields the protein CASSESVRSSRGEQYF.

Concerning this clone itself: The sample holds other DNA sequences that translate to the same CDR3. The CDR3 region is CASSLEQGSYEQYF. The CDR3 coding sequence is TGCGCCAGCAGCTTGGAACAGGGGTCCTACGAGCAGTACTTC. J is TRBJ2-7 and V is TRBV5-1; 7 nucleotides match TRBD1. CDR1 and CDR2 from the germline V gene are SGHRS and YFSETQ. Losses at the gene ends were 0 bases for V and 1 base for J; bases not matched to a gene: 1. The CDR3 spans 14 residues.

V and J are TRBV7-9 and TRBJ1-2; no definite D call. The CDR3 covers 13 residues. Germline-derived CDR1 and CDR2 are SEHNR and FQNEAQ (reference sequence). V lost 7 bases and J lost 9, with 18 bases in between. In DNA, the CDR3 is TGTGCCAGCAACATGAACGGGGTTCAGAGCTACACCTTC. It translates to CASNMNGVQSYTF.

The chain couples TRBV7-9 to TRBJ2-1, with 8 bases that match TRBD2. Germline trimming cut 0 bases from V and 3 bases from J; bases unmatched to any gene: 4. The CDR3 extends over 16 amino acids. Looked up from germline, CDR1 is SEHNR and CDR2 is FQNEAQ (reference sequence). In DNA form, the CDR3 reads TGTGCCAGCAGCTTAGCGGGTAGCGGGATCTACAATGAGCAGTTCTTC. It encodes CASSLAGSGIYNEQFF.

As concerns this clone: The same CDR3 is also encoded by other DNA sequences in this sample. V is TRBV5-4 and J is TRBJ2-7; 8 bases align to TRBD1. V shed 0 bases, J shed 2 bases, and the junction held 1 base outside the gene matches. This CDR3 spans 14 amino acids. The germline V gene has CDR1 SGHNT and CDR2 YYREEE (reference sequence). In DNA, the CDR3 is TGTGCCAGCAGCTTGGAACAGGGGGCCTACGAGCAGTACTTC. Translation: CASSLEQGAYEQYF.

The rearrangement uses TRBV6-1 and TRBJ2-7, with 8 bases identical to TRBD1. Germline loops: CDR1 MNHNS, CDR2 SASEGT. This CDR3 is 16 amino acids long. Losses at the gene ends were 0 bases for V and 4 bases for J; bases not matched to a gene: 8. CDR3: CASSEARAGGWYEQYF. The CDR3 DNA is TGTGCCAGCAGTGAAGCTCGGGCAGGGGGCTGGTACGAGCAGTACTTC.

The chain recombines TRBV30 with TRBJ1-2; no reliable D call. This CDR3 has 10 amino acids. The germline CDR1 and CDR2 sequences are GTSNPN and SVGIG (reference sequence). V shed 3 bases and J shed 8 bases, with 7 bases lying between them. The DNA for the CDR3 is TGTGCCTGGAGGGCAGGAGGCTACACCTTC. It specifies CAWRAGGYTF.

This sequence joins TRBV19 and TRBJ2-7; 7 nucleotides line up with TRBD2. The CDR3 covers 15 residues. The trim removed 1 base at V and 3 bases at J, leaving 6 bases unmatched. Per the germline V gene, CDR1 is LNHDA and CDR2 is SQIVND (reference sequence). The CDR3 region is CASSIVLAAVYEQYF. The CDR3 coding sequence is TGTGCCAGTAGTATAGTTCTAGCGGCCGTCTACGAGCAGTACTTC.

Worth noting for this clone: This specimen includes other DNA sequences encoding the same CDR3. The chain joins TRBV6-6 to TRBJ2-7; D is possibly TRBD1 (6 bases). Germline V lookup: CDR1 MNHNY, CDR2 SVGAGI (reference sequence). CDR3 length equals 13 residues. V lost 5 bases, J lost 2 bases, and 10 bases lay in between. The CDR3 bases are TGTGCCAGCAGTCCAACAGGGACCTACGAGCAGTACTTC. Translating it yields CASSPTGTYEQYF.

The chain is built from TRBV7-9 and TRBJ1-1; D is possibly TRBD1 (6 bases). V was trimmed by 5 bases and J by 6 bases, leaving 25 bases between them. This CDR3 has 17 amino acids. The germline V gene has CDR1 SEHNR and CDR2 FQNEAQ (reference sequence). The CDR3 DNA reads as TGTGCCAGCAGCCGCCAGCCAAAGGACAGCCGATCCGCTGAAGCTTTCTTT. It codes for CASSRQPKDSRSAEAFF.

V is TRBV7-9 and J is TRBJ2-3, with D hard to call. The CDR3 runs to 12 residues. The germline V gene has CDR1 SEHNR and CDR2 FQNEAQ (reference sequence). Trimming cost V 3 bases and J 2 bases, with 3 bases left between them. In DNA, the CDR3 is TGTGCCAGCAGCTTCTACACAGATACGCAGTATTTT. Amino acid sequence: CASSFYTDTQYF.

The chain is built from TRBV10-3 and TRBJ1-4, with a tentative D call TRBD1 (5 bases). The CDR3 totals 15 residues. V was cut by 4 bases and J by 0 bases, with 9 bases left in between. Germline assignment: CDR1 ENHRY and CDR2 SYGVKD. The CDR3 spells CAISAQGATNEKLFF. CDR3 DNA sequence: TGTGCCATCAGTGCCCAGGGTGCAACTAATGAAAAACTGTTTTTT.

The chain carries TRBV9 and TRBJ2-3; 7 nucleotides agree with TRBD2. V gave up 0 bases and J gave up 4 bases; unmatched junction bases: 2. The CDR3 runs 14 residues. The V gene's germline CDR1 is SGDLS and CDR2 YYNGEE. The CDR3 loop is CASSVEAGSDTQYF. The CDR3 region has the DNA TGTGCCAGCAGCGTAGAAGCGGGGTCAGATACGCAGTATTTT.

This clone was picked up one time. The V call is TRBV5-4, the J call TRBJ2-7, with 7 bases fitting TRBD1. The CDR3 extends over 14 amino acids. The germline CDR1 and CDR2 sequences are SGHNT and YYREEE (reference sequence). With V trimmed by 4 bases and J by 7 bases, 11 bases remained unmatched. The CDR3 nucleotides read TGTGCCAGCAGCACCAATCTAGGGGGCGGAGAGCAGTACTTC. Protein product: CASSTNLGGGEQYF.

This clone was counted once. The sample contains more than one DNA sequence encoding this CDR3. The gene calls are TRBV5-1 and TRBJ1-1; D is uncertain. Germline values: CDR1 SGHRS, CDR2 YFSETQ. This CDR3 has 11 residues. The V and J ends lost 2 bases and 5 bases respectively, with 4 bases between them. The CDR3, as DNA: TGCGCCAGCAGCTTTGCGACTGAAGCTTTCTTT. The encoded protein is CASSFATEAFF.

The genes are TRBV5-1 and TRBJ1-5, with unresolved D. The V and J ends lost 4 bases and 7 bases respectively, with 9 bases between them. The V gene's germline CDR1 is SGHRS and CDR2 YFSETQ. The CDR3 has 12 residues. The CDR3 coding sequence is TGCGCCAGCAGCCCGGATGGGCAGCCCCAGCATTTT. It codes for CASSPDGQPQHF.

This chain uses TRBV27 with TRBJ1-1, with D perhaps matching TRBD1 (6 bases). The CDR3 is made up of 14 amino acids. Trimming removed 6 bases at V and 3 bases at J, with 14 bases between. Germline V gives CDR1 MNHEY, CDR2 SMNVEV (reference sequence). The CDR3 protein is CASRLTGTDTEAFF. The CDR3 region has the DNA TGTGCCAGCAGACTAACAGGGACTGACACTGAAGCTTTCTTT.

Regarding this clone: The sample has other DNA sequences that encode this CDR3 too. This chain links TRBV5-4 with TRBJ2-7, with a tentative D call TRBD1 (6 bases). The CDR3 covers 13 residues. The V end lost 2 bases, the J end lost 1 base, and 7 bases lay between the germline ends. The germline gives CDR1 SGHNT, CDR2 YYREEE (reference sequence). DNA of the CDR3: TGTGCCAGCAGCTTCAGGGGATCCTACGAGCAGTACTTC. As protein: CASSFRGSYEQYF.

Turning to this clone: Other DNA sequences within the sample encode an identical CDR3. This rearrangement joins TRBV7-6 to TRBJ2-7; 7 positions agree with TRBD1. The germline gives CDR1 SGHVS, CDR2 FNYEAQ. After removal of 3 bases from V and 0 bases from J, the junction contained 2 bases not matched to a gene. The CDR3 spans 14 residues. The CDR3 region has the DNA TGTGCCAGCAGCTTGGGACAGAGCTCCTACGAGCAGTACTTC. Amino acid sequence: CASSLGQSSYEQYF.

For this clone: Other nucleotide sequences in the sample specify the same CDR3. This rearrangement joins TRBV5-6 to TRBJ2-7; D call uncertain. V shed 0 bases and J shed 3 bases, with 7 bases lying between them. CDR3 length: 13 amino acids. Germline CDR1 reads SGHDT; CDR2 reads YYEEEE. As DNA, the CDR3 is TGTGCCAGCAGCTTGGGTTCGGACTACGAGCAGTACTTC. Residues: CASSLGSDYEQYF.

To note about this clone: Different DNA sequences within this sample yield the same CDR3. V gene TRBV9 combines with J gene TRBJ2-3; TRBD2 agrees at 8 bases. CDR1 is SGDLS, CDR2 YYNGEE, per germline. V shed 0 bases, J shed 0 bases, and the junction held 6 bases outside the gene matches. This CDR3 comprises 17 residues. The CDR3 nucleotides are TGTGCCAGCAGCGTAGCCGGGATAGCGGGGAGCACAGATACGCAGTATTTT. This translates into CASSVAGIAGSTDTQYF.

The chain is built from TRBV27 and TRBJ2-7; D is unclear. The CDR3 runs 14 residues. CDR1 MNHEY and CDR2 SMNVEV come from the germline V gene (reference sequence). Trimming removed 6 bases at V and 7 bases at J, with 19 bases between. CDR3 bases: TGTGCCAGCAGGTCATTTATGAGTCCGGAAGAGCAGTACTTC. It yields the protein CASRSFMSPEEQYF.

Comments on this clone: Other DNA sequences in the sample encode the same CDR3. The chain recombines TRBV2 with TRBJ1-4, with D uncertain. There are 11 residues in the CDR3. Deletions cut 1 base from V and 7 bases from J, with 1 base between. From germline, CDR1 is SNHLY and CDR2 FYNNEI. In nucleotides, the CDR3 is TGTGCCAGCAGTGAAGGTGAAAAACTGTTTTTT. Residues: CASSEGEKLFF.

J is TRBJ1-1 and V is TRBV15, with 9 nucleotides matching TRBD1. The junction had 4 bases not matched to a gene; V was cut back by 4 bases and J by 1 base. The length of the CDR3 is 15 residues. Germline CDR1 reads LNHNV; CDR2 reads YYDKDF (reference sequence). The CDR3 spells CATSTRTGENTEAFF. The DNA for the CDR3 is TGTGCCACCAGCACCAGGACAGGGGAGAACACTGAAGCTTTCTTT.

As to this clone: Additional DNA sequences in this sample encode the identical CDR3. The chain links TRBV2 to TRBJ1-5; D possibly corresponds to TRBD1 (5 bases). Germline-derived CDR1 and CDR2 are SNHLY and FYNNEI. V was pared by 5 bases and J by 4 bases, with 9 bases between. The CDR3 consists of 13 residues. DNA for the CDR3: TGTGCCAGCAGTTGGGACGGGAATCAGCCCCAGCATTTT. Translating gives CASSWDGNQPQHF. Using reference TRBV2 and TRBJ1-5 for the parts outside the CDR3, the full variable domain is EPEVTQTPSHQVTQMGQEVILRCVPISNHLYFYWYRQILGQKVEFLVSFYNNEISEKSEIFDDQFSVERPDGSNFTLKIRSTKLEDSAMYFCASSWDGNQPQHFGDGTRLSIL.